This TCR beta chain was sequenced during a study of OX40 agonist ivuxolimab in advanced cancers. This CDR3 is 15 amino acids long. Whole-study results and caveats: Average numbers of expanded clones were greater in CD8+ T cells than in CD4+.

The table lists this clone with a few counts. Its antigen is unknown. TCRdb keeps only in-frame clones here, not all; method: immunoSEQ multiplex PCR. This sample has roughly 75,000 clones, with around 87% found just once. Exclusion applied to patients with autoimmune disease history or systemic immunosuppression. The source of this sequence is an adult with an advanced solid tumor such as melanoma, head and neck, liver or kidney cancer. Source: CD4+ or CD8+ T cells sorted from blood, taken in a trial of the OX40 agonist ivuxolimab. The chain combines TRBV21-1 with TRBJ1-4; TRBD1 reflects the table's D call only, with no check against the DNA. TRBV21-1 is given as a pseudogene. For the CDR3, the DNA is TGTGCCAGCAGCAAGGACAGGGAGCCTAATGAAAAACTGTTTTTT. This encodes CASSKDREPNEKLFF.